Below are 31 T cell receptor beta chains sequenced from a single sample in a study of T cell repertoires in cytomegalovirus infection. TCRdb used MiXCR to reprocess the reads, holding one entry per CDR3 protein. The table includes 200,000 to 300,000 distinct CDR3 sequences, roughly 10% detected once. Specimen: PBMCs. All receptors derive from a human donor in good health (CMV status not recorded). Some clones in this sample may be carry-over from other donors' samples.

The chain links TRBV5-1 to TRBJ2-7; perhaps TRBD2 as D (7 bases). The V end lost 3 bases, the J end lost 3 bases, and 16 bases lay between the germline ends. Germline CDR1 SGHRS, CDR2 YFSETQ. The CDR3 contains 15 residues. The CDR3 DNA follows: TGCGCCAGCAGCTCTATCGGGGGGCTAAACTACGAGCAGTACTTC. Translation gives CASSSIGGLNYEQYF.

The V gene is TRBV28, the J gene TRBJ2-7; D tentatively fits TRBD1 or TRBD2 (5 bases each). Trimming shortened V by 5 bases and J by 6 bases, and 14 bases separated the two germline ends. CDR3 length: 13 residues. Germline loops: CDR1 MDHEN, CDR2 SYDVKM. The CDR3 DNA is TGTGCCAGCAGTCTACTAGGGGTGCGCGAGCAGTACTTC. It codes for CASSLLGVREQYF.

This clonotype was picked up a small number of times. V is TRBV20-1 and J is TRBJ2-7, with no clear D. Germline V lookup: CDR1 DFQATT, CDR2 SNEGSKA (reference sequence). The CDR3 consists of 16 residues. V gave up 0 bases and J gave up 3 bases, with 18 bases separating them. CDR3 sequence: CSARDLRGSAVYEQYF. CDR3 nucleotides: TGCAGTGCTAGAGATCTGCGAGGATCTGCGGTCTACGAGCAGTACTTC.

This clonotype was counted a few times. V and J are TRBV12-3 or TRBV12-4 and TRBJ1-1, with 7 bases that match TRBD1. The CDR3 length is 13 residues. The junction had 6 bases not matched to a gene; V was cut back by 5 bases and J by 6 bases. CDR3 DNA sequence: TGTGCCAGCAGTACGACAGGGAAGGCTGAAGCTTTCTTT. This translates into CASSTTGKAEAFF.

About this clonotype itself: Possible read error: a much larger clone is one base away. V gene TRBV7-9 combines with J gene TRBJ2-2; 8 positions agree with TRBD2. This CDR3 has 15 residues. In germline, CDR1 is SEHNR, CDR2 FQNEAQ (reference sequence). The CDR3 nucleotides are TGTGCCAGCAGCCGGCTGGCGGGGGGAACCGGGGAGCTGTTGTTT. Translated, it gives CASSRLAGGTGELLF.

About this clonotype: Since a much larger clone is just one base distant, this may be a read error. The CDR3 sequence: CASSLWGGRKQFF. The CDR3 nucleotides are TGTGCCAGCAGTTTATGGGGCGGGAGGAAGCAGTTCTTC. The V call is TRBV27, the J call TRBJ2-1; TRBD2 matches 8 bases. The germline V gene encodes CDR1 MNHEY and CDR2 SMNVEV (reference sequence). V lost 1 base, J lost 11 bases, and 4 bases stayed unmatched. The CDR3 is 13 amino acids.

This sequence joins TRBV4-2 and TRBJ1-1; 8 nucleotides agree with TRBD1. This CDR3 has 16 residues. V was clipped by 1 base and J by 4 bases; unmatched bases: 8. Germline values: CDR1 LGHNA, CDR2 YNFKEQ. The CDR3 sequence: CASSQVAGGGGTEAFF. For the CDR3, the DNA is TGTGCCAGCAGCCAAGTGGCAGGGGGCGGTGGCACTGAAGCTTTCTTT.

This clonotype was counted at least ten times. The V gene is TRBV6-1, the J gene TRBJ2-1, with D tentatively TRBD1 (6 bases). Germline CDR1 is MNHNS and CDR2 is SASEGT. The ends were cut back, 5 bases at V and 4 bases at J, with 15 bases in the middle. This CDR3 spans 15 amino acids. For the CDR3, the DNA is TGTGCCAGCAGTCCGGGACACCTTACATACAATGAGCAGTTCTTC. It specifies CASSPGHLTYNEQFF.

V is TRBV12-3 or TRBV12-4 and J is TRBJ2-5; tentative D call: TRBD2 (5 bases). The V end lost 10 bases, the J end lost 0 bases, and 12 bases lay between the germline ends. The CDR3 covers 13 residues. CDR3 DNA sequence: TGTGCCACCCGTGGAGGCTACCAAGAGACCCAGTACTTC. It codes for CATRGGYQETQYF.

This clonotype was recorded many times. This CDR3 reads CASSDQAKRGANTEAFF. CDR3 sequence (DNA): TGTGCCAGCAGTGATCAGGCAAAGCGGGGGGCCAACACTGAAGCTTTCTTT. This sequence joins TRBV2 and TRBJ1-1, with D perhaps matching TRBD1 (6 bases). The germline V and J ends were trimmed by 3 bases and 2 bases, with 19 bases remaining between them. Germline loops: CDR1 SNHLY, CDR2 FYNNEI. The length of the CDR3 is 17 residues.

The gene calls are TRBV27 and TRBJ1-1; 9 positions agree with TRBD1. From germline, CDR1 is MNHEY and CDR2 SMNVEV (reference sequence). V lost 3 bases to trimming and J lost 4 bases; unmatched junction nucleotides: 9. The CDR3 covers 16 residues. The CDR3 reads CASSFGTGRKGTEAFF. DNA of the CDR3: TGTGCCAGCAGTTTCGGGACAGGGCGAAAAGGCACTGAAGCTTTCTTT.

This clonotype was counted many times. J is TRBJ1-5 and V is TRBV7-2; the D is unclear. CDR1 and CDR2 from the germline V gene are SGHTA and FQGNSA. The CDR3 is 17 residues long. V gave up 1 base and J gave up 3 bases, with 16 bases separating them. The DNA for the CDR3 is TGTGCCAGCAGCTTAGAAAGGGTTGGTGGGTCCAATCAGCCCCAGCATTTT. Amino acid sequence: CASSLERVGGSNQPQHF. Supplemented by reference TRBV7-2 and TRBJ1-5, the full variable domain reads GAGVSQSPSNKVTEKGKDVELRCDPISGHTALYWYRQSLGQGLEFLIYFQGNSAPDKSGLPSDRFSAERTGGSVSTLTIQRTQQEDSAVYLCASSLERVGGSNQPQHFGDGTRLSIL.

This clonotype was counted at least ten times. V is TRBV20-1 and J is TRBJ2-5, with 9 nucleotides matching TRBD2. Germline V gene data show CDR1 as DFQATT and CDR2 as SNEGSKA (reference sequence). After removal of 1 base from V and 3 bases from J, the junction contained 0 bases not matched to a gene. The CDR3 consists of 13 residues. CDR3 in DNA: TGCAGTGCTAGAGGACTAGCGGAAGAGACCCAGTACTTC. It translates to CSARGLAEETQYF.

This clonotype has ten or more counts. The V call is TRBV7-6, the J call TRBJ1-3; D unclear. CDR1 is SGHVS, CDR2 FNYEAQ, per germline. Trimming removed 3 bases at V and 1 base at J, with 7 bases between. The CDR3 runs to 14 residues. The CDR3 region has the DNA TGTGCCAGCAGCTTTCGGGCGTCTGGAAACACCATATATTTT. This gives the protein CASSFRASGNTIYF.

This clonotype has at least ten counts. One end of the junction does not line up with germline, which may come from a read error. The V gene is TRBV3-1, the J gene TRBJ1-1; 7 nucleotides match TRBD1. The CDR3 sequence is 13 residues long. CDR1 and CDR2 (germline): LGHDT, YNNKEL (reference sequence). As DNA, the CDR3 is TGTGCCAGCAGCCCTAGAACCGACAGGGCCGCTCTCTTT. Its protein product is CASSPRTDRAALF.

This clonotype was counted at least ten times. The rearrangement joins TRBV7-2 to TRBJ1-1; tentative D call: TRBD1 (5 bases). There are 14 residues in the CDR3. V lost 4 bases and J 1 base, leaving 10 bases between the germline ends. Germline CDR1 reads SGHTA; CDR2 reads FQGNSA. The CDR3 DNA follows: TGTGCCAGCAGCTGGGGACGGACGAACACTGAAGCTTTCTTT. It codes for CASSWGRTNTEAFF.

This clonotype has at least ten counts. The rearrangement links TRBV27 to TRBJ2-2, with D uncertain. Looked up from germline, CDR1 is MNHEY and CDR2 is SMNVEV (reference sequence). The CDR3 is 16 amino acids. Deletions cut 5 bases from V and 4 bases from J, with 17 bases between. This CDR3 is CASSPRQGIGTGELFF. The CDR3 DNA reads as TGTGCCAGCAGTCCTCGACAAGGAATTGGCACCGGGGAGCTGTTTTTT.

This clonotype came up many times. J is TRBJ2-5 and V is TRBV11-2; 10 bases line up with TRBD1. This CDR3 is 14 amino acids long. The V and J ends lost 3 bases and 5 bases, in that order; junction bases with no gene match: 3. Germline loops: CDR1 SGHAT, CDR2 FQNNGV. The DNA for the CDR3 is TGTGCCAGCAGCTTGACGGGACAGGGGGAGACCCAGTACTTC. It yields the protein CASSLTGQGETQYF.

This clonotype has ten or more counts. The chain uses TRBV11-2 and TRBJ1-4; D possibly corresponds to TRBD1 (5 bases). V dropped 0 bases and J dropped 9 bases, with 14 bases sitting between them. The V gene's germline CDR1 is SGHAT and CDR2 FQNNGV. The CDR3 has 15 residues. The CDR3 sequence is CASSLEGGTPQKLFF. CDR3 coding DNA: TGTGCCAGCAGCTTAGAGGGAGGGACGCCGCAAAAACTGTTTTTT.

Many counts were recorded for this clonotype. J is TRBJ2-1 and V is TRBV7-2; D is undetermined. The CDR3 is 14 residues long. Germline CDR1 SGHTA, CDR2 FQGNSA. V shed 3 bases and J shed 8 bases, with 14 bases lying between them. CDR3: CASSFPGGNDEQFF. In nucleotides, the CDR3 is TGTGCCAGCAGCTTTCCTGGTGGGAACGATGAGCAGTTCTTC.

This sequence joins TRBV6-1 and TRBJ2-7; D is uncertain. CDR1 is MNHNS and CDR2 is SASEGT in the germline V gene. The ends were cut back, 4 bases at V and 5 bases at J, with 6 bases in the middle. The length of the CDR3 is 11 residues. In nucleotides, the CDR3 is TGTGCCAGCAGTGCTAGAAACGAGCAGTACTTC. Protein product: CASSARNEQYF.

This sequence joins TRBV6-5 and TRBJ1-5, with a possible D match to TRBD1 (6 bases). V was clipped by 5 bases and J by 4 bases, with 12 bases between them. Germline values: CDR1 MNHEY, CDR2 SVGAGI. The CDR3 loop spans 14 amino acids. For the CDR3, the DNA is TGTGCCAGCAGTCCAGGGGTTTGGAATCAGCCCCAGCATTTT. Its translation is CASSPGVWNQPQHF.

This clonotype was counted ten times or more. This chain uses TRBV25-1 with TRBJ2-5; 7 bases line up with TRBD2. Per germline, CDR1 MGHDK and CDR2 SYGVNS. The V and J ends lost 4 bases and 1 base, in that order; junction bases with no gene match: 3. The length of the CDR3 is 14 residues. CDR3 DNA sequence: TGTGCCAGCAGTGGTACTAGCGTCCAAGAGACCCAGTACTTC. It specifies CASSGTSVQETQYF.

This clonotype was picked up many times. The chain carries TRBV7-2 and TRBJ2-4; TRBD1 matches at 8 bases. Losses at the gene ends were 5 bases for V and 7 bases for J; bases not matched to a gene: 7. The CDR3 is made up of 14 amino acids. CDR1 SGHTA and CDR2 FQGNSA come from the germline V gene. This chain's CDR3 is CASSPTTGGNIQYF. CDR3 sequence (DNA): TGTGCCAGCAGCCCGACTACAGGGGGGAACATTCAGTACTTC. The whole variable domain, remainder taken from reference TRBV7-2 and TRBJ2-4, is GAGVSQSPSNKVTEKGKDVELRCDPISGHTALYWYRQSLGQGLEFLIYFQGNSAPDKSGLPSDRFSAERTGGSVSTLTIQRTQQEDSAVYLCASSPTTGGNIQYFGAGTRLSVL.

This clonotype was seen ten or more times. The genes are TRBV7-2 and TRBJ1-2, with D possibly TRBD1 on 5 matching bases. The CDR3 extends over 16 amino acids. V gave up 5 bases and J gave up 3 bases, with 19 bases separating them. CDR1 SGHTA and CDR2 FQGNSA come from the germline V gene. The DNA for the CDR3 is TGTGCCAGCAGCCTAAATCCTCGGGTAGGGGACTATGGCTACACCTTC. Translating gives CASSLNPRVGDYGYTF.

V usage is TRBV18 and J usage is TRBJ1-1; D gene ambiguous. CDR1 is KGHSH and CDR2 is LQKENI in the germline V gene. The CDR3 has 15 residues. V lost 6 bases and J 1 base, leaving 15 bases between the germline ends. CDR3 nucleotides: TGTGCCAGCTCTCAACTCGACGGACCGAACACTGAAGCTTTCTTT. As protein: CASSQLDGPNTEAFF.

This clonotype was seen more than once but under ten times. The chain combines TRBV28 with TRBJ1-6; possible D gene TRBD1, 6 bases. This CDR3 comprises 14 residues. Germline V gene sequence: CDR1 MDHEN, CDR2 SYDVKM. The ends were cut back, 8 bases at V and 9 bases at J, with 17 bases in the middle. The CDR3 bases are TGTGCCAGCCGTACCTTAGGGGGGAGTTCACCCCTCCACTTT. It codes for CASRTLGGSSPLHF.

The chain has TRBV29-1 and TRBJ2-1; D remains ambiguous. From germline, CDR1 is SQVTM and CDR2 ANQGSEA. V lost 5 bases and J 7 bases, leaving 6 bases between the germline ends. The CDR3 loop spans 10 amino acids. The CDR3 loop is CSVFENEQFF. CDR3 bases: TGCAGCGTTTTCGAGAATGAGCAGTTCTTC.

At least ten counts were recorded for this clonotype. The chain combines TRBV20-1 with TRBJ1-6, with D possibly matching TRBD1 (5 bases). V was pared by 4 bases and J by 8 bases, with 18 bases between. The CDR3 is 15 residues long. Germline V gives CDR1 DFQATT, CDR2 SNEGSKA (reference sequence). This CDR3 is CSATEGAHGDSPLHF. The CDR3 DNA sequence: TGCAGTGCTACGGAAGGGGCCCACGGTGATTCACCCCTCCACTTT.

The rearrangement links TRBV6-1 to TRBJ2-3, with 7 positions matching TRBD1. V lost 2 bases and J lost 4; bases outside the gene matches: 6. The CDR3 sequence is 15 residues long. The germline V gene has CDR1 MNHNS and CDR2 SASEGT. The CDR3 loop reads CASSERGPGADTQYF. The CDR3, as DNA: TGTGCCAGCAGTGAAAGGGGGCCAGGCGCAGATACGCAGTATTTT.

The V call is TRBV28, the J call TRBJ1-5; unclear D gene. Trimming stripped 5 bases from V and 5 bases from J, with 16 bases between. The CDR3 covers 15 residues. Germline V CDR1 and CDR2: MDHEN, SYDVKM. CDR3 bases: TGTGCCAGCAGTACCCCGGGCGGGATTGATCAGCCCCAGCATTTT. Encoded protein: CASSTPGGIDQPQHF.